Listed below are T cell receptor beta chains from one sample, sequenced in a study of T-cell reconstitution after alpha-beta-depleted transplantation in children. TCRdb called the PCR reads again in MiXCR, with one record for every CDR3 protein. The sample yields 530,000 or so distinct CDR3 sequences, 25% to 30% seen once. The input for sequencing was PBMCs, taken before TCRalphabeta/CD19-depleted stem cell transplant. The receptors were sampled from a boy in the first two years of life with Wiskott-Aldrich syndrome, due to receive a stem cell transplant. Both conserved end residues are part of each CDR3. Fields, in order: clone size, J gene, V gene, D gene, CDR3 protein, CDR3 DNA. D genes are given only for firm matches. Part of the rows lack a size; the others show once, few, many or a class for expanded clones.

size: few; J: TRBJ2-2; V: TRBV5-6; D: TRBD2; CDR3: CASSSVFKREWGTGELFF; DNA: TGTGCCAGCAGCTCCGTTTTTAAGCGGGAGTGGGGTACCGGGGAGCTGTTTTTT
size: .; J: TRBJ2-2; V: TRBV5-1; D: TRBD2; CDR3: CASSWSGANTGELFF; DNA: TGCGCCAGCAGCTGGAGCGGGGCGAACACCGGGGAGCTGTTTTTT
size: .; J: TRBJ2-7; V: TRBV6-5; D: .; CDR3: CASSRSTGRGSYEQYF; DNA: TGTGCCAGCAGCCGATCCACAGGTCGCGGCTCCTACGAGCAGTACTTC
size: few; J: TRBJ2-1; V: TRBV12-3/TRBV12-4; D: .; CDR3: CASSDGPYFYNEQFF; DNA: TGTGCCAGCAGTGATGGGCCATACTTTTACAATGAGCAGTTCTTC
size: .; J: TRBJ2-5; V: TRBV3-1; D: TRBD2; CDR3: CASSLTLAGKETQYF; DNA: TGTGCCAGCAGCTTAACACTAGCGGGGAAAGAGACCCAGTACTTC
size: .; J: TRBJ2-3; V: TRBV20-1; D: TRBD2; CDR3: CTSVVAGDTQYF; DNA: TGCACTTCCGTGGTAGCGGGAGATACGCAGTATTTT
size: .; J: TRBJ1-5; V: TRBV6-5; D: .; CDR3: CASSYSQGMGSNQPQHF; DNA: TGTGCCAGCAGTTACTCCCAGGGTATGGGGAGCAATCAGCCCCAGCATTTT
size: .; J: TRBJ2-3; V: TRBV12-3/TRBV12-4; D: .; CDR3: CASSLSSMADTQYF; DNA: TGTGCCAGCAGTTTGAGTAGCATGGCAGATACGCAGTATTTT
size: .; J: TRBJ2-7; V: TRBV12-3/TRBV12-4; D: .; CDR3: CASSSVLVRYEQYF; DNA: TGTGCCAGCAGTTCCGTACTAGTAAGGTACGAGCAGTACTTC
size: few; J: TRBJ1-2; V: TRBV28; D: .; CDR3: CASSFSGVGGYTF; DNA: TGTGCCAGCAGTTTTTCTGGGGTCGGTGGCTACACCTTC
size: few; J: TRBJ2-2; V: TRBV12-3/TRBV12-4; D: .; CDR3: CASSVLVNTGELFF; DNA: TGTGCCAGCAGCGTGCTGGTGAACACCGGGGAGCTGTTTTTT
size: .; J: TRBJ2-1; V: TRBV10-3; D: .; CDR3: CAISDRGVFNEQFF; DNA: TGTGCCATCAGTGACAGGGGTGTGTTTAATGAGCAGTTCTTC
size: .; J: TRBJ1-1; V: TRBV5-1; D: .; CDR3: CASSLRPLNTEAFF; DNA: TGCGCCAGCAGCTTGAGACCATTGAACACTGAAGCTTTCTTT
size: .; J: TRBJ2-3; V: TRBV20-1; D: .; CDR3: CSARDGDTQYF; DNA: TGCAGTGCTAGAGATGGAGATACGCAGTATTTT
size: .; J: TRBJ2-5; V: TRBV20-1; D: TRBD1; CDR3: CSAHPAGGAKETQYF; DNA: TGCAGTGCTCACCCGGCAGGGGGCGCGAAAGAGACCCAGTACTTC
size: .; J: TRBJ2-7; V: TRBV27; D: .; CDR3: CASSMGSSYEQYF; DNA: TGTGCCAGCAGTATGGGCAGCTCCTACGAGCAGTACTTC
size: once; J: TRBJ2-5; V: TRBV29-1; D: .; CDR3: CSVGHGETQYF; DNA: TGCAGCGTTGGCCATGGAGAGACCCAGTACTTC
size: few; J: TRBJ1-1; V: TRBV5-1; D: TRBD1; CDR3: CASSLVRGTGMMNTEAFF; DNA: TGCGCCAGCAGCTTGGTAAGGGGGACAGGGATGATGAACACTGAAGCTTTCTTT
size: .; J: TRBJ2-3; V: TRBV5-1; D: .; CDR3: CASSLRWSTDTQYF; DNA: TGCGCCAGCAGCTTGAGGTGGAGCACAGATACGCAGTATTTT
size: .; J: TRBJ2-6; V: TRBV5-1; D: TRBD2; CDR3: CASSLLGGSAGANVLTF; DNA: TGCGCCAGCAGCTTGTTGGGGGGGAGTGCTGGGGCCAACGTCCTGACTTTC
size: .; J: TRBJ1-3; V: TRBV3-1; D: TRBD1; CDR3: CASSETGVGNTIYF; DNA: TGTGCCAGCTCGGAGACAGGGGTTGGAAACACCATATATTTT
size: .; J: TRBJ2-1; V: TRBV4-1; D: TRBD2; CDR3: CASSQFYSGGNSYNEQFF; DNA: TGCGCCAGCAGCCAATTTTACAGCGGGGGGAATTCCTACAATGAGCAGTTCTTC
size: .; J: TRBJ2-7; V: TRBV3-1; D: TRBD2; CDR3: CASSQDRGLAGGYEQYF; DNA: TGTGCCAGCAGCCAAGATAGGGGGCTAGCGGGAGGCTACGAGCAGTACTTC
size: .; J: TRBJ2-1; V: TRBV2; D: TRBD1; CDR3: CASSPSRDRNEQFF; DNA: TGTGCCAGCAGTCCGTCCCGGGACAGAAATGAGCAGTTCTTC
size: .; J: TRBJ2-7; V: TRBV12-3/TRBV12-4; D: .; CDR3: CASSPVPYEQYF; DNA: TGTGCCAGCAGCCCGGTTCCCTACGAGCAGTACTTC
size: .; J: TRBJ2-7; V: TRBV5-1; D: .; CDR3: CASSLVGVLPYEQYF; DNA: TGCGCCAGCAGCTTGGTGGGCGTACTACCCTACGAGCAGTACTTC
size: .; J: TRBJ2-3; V: TRBV5-1; D: .; CDR3: CASSLRGVEFADTQYF; DNA: TGCGCCAGCAGCTTGCGCGGGGTTGAGTTTGCAGATACGCAGTATTTT
size: .; J: TRBJ1-4; V: TRBV11-2; D: .; CDR3: CASSLGQGGTVEKLFF; DNA: TGTGCCAGCAGCTTAGGTCAAGGAGGGACGGTAGAAAAACTGTTTTTT
size: .; J: TRBJ2-1; V: TRBV7-6; D: TRBD2; CDR3: CASRGIAGGEYNEQFF; DNA: TGTGCCAGCAGGGGAATAGCGGGAGGCGAGTACAATGAGCAGTTCTTC
size: .; J: TRBJ2-1; V: TRBV12-3/TRBV12-4; D: .; CDR3: CASSHRDNYNEQFF; DNA: TGTGCCAGCAGTCACCGGGACAACTACAATGAGCAGTTCTTC
size: .; J: TRBJ1-5; V: TRBV20-1; D: TRBD1; CDR3: CSATPGTGNNQPQHF; DNA: TGCAGTGCTACTCCCGGGACAGGGAATAATCAGCCCCAGCATTTT
size: few; J: TRBJ2-1; V: TRBV5-1; D: .; CDR3: CASSLKAGNEQFF; DNA: TGCGCCAGCAGCTTAAAGGCCGGGAATGAGCAGTTCTTC
size: few; J: TRBJ2-2; V: TRBV28; D: .; CDR3: CASSLMWSTGELFF; DNA: TGTGCCAGCAGTTTAATGTGGAGCACCGGGGAGCTGTTTTTT
size: few; J: TRBJ2-2; V: TRBV15; D: .; CDR3: CATSREVGELFF; DNA: TGTGCCACCAGCAGAGAGGTCGGGGAGCTGTTTTTT
size: .; J: TRBJ2-7; V: TRBV6-5; D: TRBD1; CDR3: CASSYSDRGGFYEQYF; DNA: TGTGCCAGCAGTTACTCGGACAGGGGAGGATTCTACGAGCAGTACTTC
size: few; J: TRBJ2-1; V: TRBV5-1; D: TRBD2; CDR3: CASSGGTSEYNEQFF; DNA: TGCGCCAGCAGCGGCGGGACTAGCGAGTACAATGAGCAGTTCTTC
size: few; J: TRBJ2-4; V: TRBV5-1; D: TRBD2; CDR3: CASRYGGDSSLQYF; DNA: TGCGCCAGCAGATATGGGGGGGACTCATCACTTCAGTACTTC
size: .; J: TRBJ2-2; V: TRBV10-2; D: .; CDR3: CASSENPHYNTGELFF; DNA: TGCGCCAGCAGTGAGAACCCTCATTATAACACCGGGGAGCTGTTTTTT
size: .; J: TRBJ1-5; V: TRBV20-1; D: .; CDR3: CSATLTQGSNQPQHF; DNA: TGCAGTGCTACCCTCACGCAGGGGAGCAATCAGCCCCAGCATTTT
size: few; J: TRBJ2-1; V: TRBV7-2; D: .; CDR3: CASSSRGSSYNEQFF; DNA: TGTGCCAGCAGCTCCCGGGGGAGCTCCTACAATGAGCAGTTCTTC
size: few; J: TRBJ2-3; V: TRBV28; D: .; CDR3: CASSLFPRGEALTDTQYF; DNA: TGTGCCAGCAGTTTATTCCCAAGGGGGGAAGCTCTCACAGATACGCAGTATTTT
size: few; J: TRBJ2-5; V: TRBV19; D: .; CDR3: CASSIRTSGTQYF; DNA: TGTGCCAGTAGTATTCGGACTTCGGGGACCCAGTACTTC
size: few; J: TRBJ1-3; V: TRBV28; D: TRBD1; CDR3: CASSFFWGTGESGNTIYF; DNA: TGTGCCAGCAGTTTCTTTTGGGGAACAGGGGAATCTGGAAACACCATATATTTT
size: .; J: TRBJ2-7; V: TRBV3-1; D: .; CDR3: CASSQGSFDYEQYF; DNA: TGTGCCAGCAGCCAAGGCTCGTTCGACTACGAGCAGTACTTC
size: .; J: TRBJ2-4; V: TRBV28; D: .; CDR3: CASSFTGSIAKNIQYF; DNA: TGTGCCAGCAGTTTTACGGGGTCGATCGCCAAAAACATTCAGTACTTC
size: .; J: TRBJ2-5; V: TRBV5-1; D: .; CDR3: CASSLRKTQYF; DNA: TGCGCCAGCAGCTTGAGAAAGACCCAGTACTTC
size: few; J: TRBJ2-1; V: TRBV6-2/TRBV6-3; D: TRBD1; CDR3: CASSSTGKVFF; DNA: TGTGCCAGCAGTTCGACAGGGAAGGTGTTCTTC
size: few; J: TRBJ2-1; V: TRBV5-1; D: .; CDR3: CASSVHESNLYNEQFF; DNA: TGCGCCAGCAGCGTCCATGAGTCTAATTTATACAATGAGCAGTTCTTC